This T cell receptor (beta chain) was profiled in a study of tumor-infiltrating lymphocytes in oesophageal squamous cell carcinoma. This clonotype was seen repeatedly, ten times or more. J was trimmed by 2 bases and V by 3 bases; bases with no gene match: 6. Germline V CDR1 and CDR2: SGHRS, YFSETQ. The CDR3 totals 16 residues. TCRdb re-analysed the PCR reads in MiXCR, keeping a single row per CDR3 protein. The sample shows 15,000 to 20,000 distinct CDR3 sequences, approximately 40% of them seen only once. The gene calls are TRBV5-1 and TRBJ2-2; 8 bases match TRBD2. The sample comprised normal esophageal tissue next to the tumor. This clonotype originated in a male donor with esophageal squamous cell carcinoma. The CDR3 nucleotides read TGCGCCAGCAGCTCCCAGACTAGCGCAAACACCGGGGAGCTGTTTTTT. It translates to CASSSQTSANTGELFF.